This T cell receptor beta chain is drawn from a study of OX40 agonist ivuxolimab in advanced cancers. Whole-study results and caveats: Partly responding patients at 0.1-3.0 mg/kg showed some of the smallest clonal expansion.

Measured with immunoSEQ multiplex PCR; TCRdb has only the in-frame clones, and not every one. The sample lists nearly 85,000 clones, approximately 86% occurring once. CDR3 size: 14 residues. Trimming took 10 bases from V and 11 from J; bases not matched to a gene: 18. Germline V gene lookup returns CDR1 MDHEN and CDR2 SYDVKM. Turning to this clone: Its antigen remains unidentified.

The specimen comprised CD4+ or CD8+ T cells sorted from blood, sampled in a trial of the OX40 agonist ivuxolimab. The rearrangement uses TRBV28 and TRBJ2-7, with 9 bases identical to TRBD1. The TCR sequence derives from an adult with an advanced solid tumor such as melanoma, head and neck, liver or kidney cancer. As DNA, the CDR3 is TGTGCCACCCAGCCGGGGGACAGGGAGGCTCGGGAGTACTTC. Translation: CATQPGDREAREYF. Supplemented by reference TRBV28 and TRBJ2-7, the full variable domain reads DVKVTQSSRYLVKRTGEKVFLECVQDMDHENMFWYRQDPGLGLRLIYFSYDVKMKEKGDIPEGYSVSREKKERFSLILESASTNQTSMYLCATQPGDREAREYFGPGTRLTVT.